A selection of T cell receptor beta chains follows, all from one sample in a study of cytomegalovirus exposure and HLA in healthy donors. The table came from immunoSEQ multiplex PCR; TCRdb's copy has only in-frame clones and leaves some out. The sample gives around 100,000 clones, 55% to 75% of which show up once; approximately 9% is in the top ten. Material for sequencing was PBMCs. The receptors originated from a man aged 25-40 years in good health and CMV-seropositive. The CDR3 runs from the conserved cysteine through the conserved F or W. Fields, in order: clone size, D gene, J gene, V gene, CDR3 protein, CDR3 DNA. D genes are given only for firm matches. Clone size is stated in some rows and not others, as once, few, many or a class when expanded.

few | - | TRBJ2-5 | TRBV7-6 | CASSLGDQETQYF | TGTGCCAGCAGCTTAGGCGATCAAGAGACCCAGTACTTC
- | TRBD2 | TRBJ2-3 | TRBV12-5 | CASGLVWLGAGGADTQYF | TGTGCTAGTGGTTTGGTATGGCTTGGGGCGGGAGGGGCAGATACGCAGTATTTT
- | TRBD2 | TRBJ2-5 | TRBV4-1 | CASSQDSSGAPSQYF | TGCGCCAGCAGCCAAGATTCTAGCGGGGCCCCCTCCCAGTACTTC
few | - | TRBJ1-1 | TRBV6-1 | CASSEQVGVPMNTEAFF | TGTGCCAGCAGTGAACAGGTGGGAGTCCCCATGAACACTGAAGCTTTCTTT
- | - | TRBJ2-2 | TRBV27 | CASSSPRPGTGELFF | TGTGCCAGCAGTTCGCCTCGTCCGGGTACCGGGGAGCTGTTTTTT
- | - | TRBJ1-5 | TRBV7-9 | CASSLGWGGAEQPQHF | TGTGCCAGCAGCTTAGGATGGGGGGGGGCGGAGCAGCCCCAGCATTTT
- | TRBD1 | TRBJ2-1 | TRBV29-1 | CSVGDRTYNEQFF | TGCAGCGTTGGGGACAGGACATACAATGAGCAGTTCTTC
- | - | TRBJ2-5 | TRBV27 | CASSFRETQYF | TGTGCCAGCAGTTTCCGAGAGACCCAGTACTTC
once | - | TRBJ1-5 | TRBV2 | CASSGQAADQPQHF | TGTGCCAGCAGTGGACAGGCGGCGGATCAGCCCCAGCATTTT
- | - | TRBJ1-1 | TRBV7-2 | CASSLMVQHTEAFF | TGTGCCAGCAGCTTAATGGTACAGCACACTGAAGCTTTCTTT
- | - | TRBJ1-2 | TRBV29-1 | CSVTQGNYGYTF | TGCAGCGTAACACAGGGAAACTATGGCTACACCTTC